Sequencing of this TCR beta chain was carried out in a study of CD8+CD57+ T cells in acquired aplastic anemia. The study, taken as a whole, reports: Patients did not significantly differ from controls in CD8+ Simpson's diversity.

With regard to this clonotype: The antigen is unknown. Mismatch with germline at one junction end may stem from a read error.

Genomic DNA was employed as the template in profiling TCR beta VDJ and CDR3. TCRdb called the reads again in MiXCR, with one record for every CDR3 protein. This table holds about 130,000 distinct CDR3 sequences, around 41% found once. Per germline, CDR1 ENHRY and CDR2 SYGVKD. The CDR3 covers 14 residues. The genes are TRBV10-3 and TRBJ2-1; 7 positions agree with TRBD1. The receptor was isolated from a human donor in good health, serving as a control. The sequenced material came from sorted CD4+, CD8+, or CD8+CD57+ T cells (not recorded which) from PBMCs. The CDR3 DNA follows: TGTGCCATCACCTCAGGACAGGCCTACAATGAGCGGTTCTTC. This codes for CAITSGQAYNERFF.